Below, 16 T cell receptor beta chains from the same sample are listed, as sequenced in a study of T cell repertoires in cytomegalovirus infection. TCRdb independently ran MiXCR on the reads; one entry per CDR3 protein. This table holds approximately 300,000 distinct CDR3 sequences, roughly 28% found once. Their antigen targets remain unknown. Sample: cultured PBMCs, taken from culture after CMV antigen stimulation. Receptor source: a human donor in good health (CMV status not recorded). Some clones in this sample may be carry-over from other donors' samples.

This clonotype was found a few times. This chain uses TRBV20-1 with TRBJ2-7; D is ambiguous. Trimming took 3 bases from V and 3 from J, leaving 3 bases between them. The CDR3 has 10 residues. Germline V CDR1 and CDR2: DFQATT, SNEGSKA (reference sequence). CDR3 amino acids: CSARNYEQYF. The CDR3 coding sequence is TGCAGTGCTAGGAACTACGAGCAGTACTTC.

The V gene is TRBV6-4, the J gene TRBJ2-2, with D uncertain. CDR3 length: 14 residues. CDR1 is MRHNA, CDR2 SNTAGT, per germline. Deletions cut 7 bases from V and 4 bases from J, with 13 bases between. This chain's CDR3 is CASTGETGTGELFF. The CDR3 nucleotides are TGTGCCAGCACTGGGGAAACGGGCACCGGGGAGCTGTTTTTT.

This clonotype was seen only a few times. The chain uses TRBV20-1 and TRBJ2-3; 12 positions agree with TRBD2. The germline CDR1 and CDR2 sequences are DFQATT and SNEGSKA (reference sequence). J was trimmed by 6 bases and V by 3 bases; bases with no gene match: 7. The CDR3 totals 15 residues. This CDR3 is CSASPTSGRLDTQYF. CDR3 nucleotides: TGCAGTGCTAGTCCGACTAGCGGGAGACTCGATACGCAGTATTTT.

V usage is TRBV6-2 or TRBV6-3 and J usage is TRBJ2-2; TRBD2 might be the D (6 bases). The ends were cut back, 2 bases at V and 4 bases at J, with 14 bases in the middle. Germline V CDR1 and CDR2: MNHEY, SVGEGT. This CDR3 spans 16 amino acids. CDR3 sequence: CASSYMDAGLTGELFF. DNA of the CDR3: TGTGCCAGCAGTTACATGGACGCGGGGCTCACCGGGGAGCTGTTTTTT.

The gene calls are TRBV6-6 and TRBJ1-5, with no clear D. The CDR3 has 15 amino acids. The germline V gene encodes CDR1 MNHNY and CDR2 SVGAGI (reference sequence). Deletions cut 6 bases from V and 7 bases from J, with 19 bases between. The CDR3 nucleotides read TGTGCCAGCAGGCTCTCTCAGGCTTCGAGCCAGCCCCAGCATTTT. This gives the protein CASRLSQASSQPQHF.

The J gene is TRBJ2-3, the V gene TRBV6-1; D perhaps matches TRBD1 (6 bases). This CDR3 is built from 15 residues. V shed 3 bases and J shed 3 bases, with 13 bases lying between them. Germline V lookup: CDR1 MNHNS, CDR2 SASEGT. The CDR3: CASSEANRETDTQYF. The CDR3 DNA reads as TGTGCCAGCAGTGAGGCGAACAGGGAGACAGATACGCAGTATTTT.

The V gene is TRBV7-8, the J gene TRBJ1-5, with D unclear. The CDR3 has 14 amino acids. Germline V gene sequence: CDR1 SGHVS, CDR2 FQNEAQ. V shed 5 bases and J shed 0 bases, with 8 bases lying between them. For the CDR3, the DNA is TGTGCCAGCAGCCCCCCCATTAGCAATCAGCCCCAGCATTTT. Residues: CASSPPISNQPQHF.

The chain links TRBV7-8 to TRBJ1-1, with D possibly TRBD1 on 5 matching bases. Per germline, CDR1 SGHVS and CDR2 FQNEAQ. Trimming removed 2 bases from V and 5 bases from J, with 12 bases in between. CDR3 size: 14 residues. The CDR3 loop reads CASSLSAGRTEAFF. The DNA of the CDR3 is TGTGCCAGCAGCTTATCAGCAGGGCGGACTGAAGCTTTCTTT. Drawing the rest from reference TRBV7-8 and TRBJ1-1, the complete variable domain is GAGVSQSPRYKVAKRGQDVALRCDPISGHVSLFWYQQALGQGPEFLTYFQNEAQLDKSGLPSDRFFAERPEGSVSTLKIQRTQQEDSAVYLCASSLSAGRTEAFFGQGTRLTVV.

This clonotype was picked up many times. The rearrangement joins TRBV4-1 to TRBJ2-7, with D uncertain. The CDR3 is 13 amino acids. CDR1 and CDR2 from the germline V gene are MGHRA and YSYEKL. V lost 3 bases and J lost 2, with 8 bases in between. CDR3 DNA: TGCGCCAGCAGCCAGAAGGAAACCTACGAGCAGTACTTC. This gives the protein CASSQKETYEQYF.

This chain links TRBV2 with TRBJ2-1; possibly TRBD2 for D (6 bases). The ends were cut back, 4 bases at V and 3 bases at J, with 10 bases in the middle. The CDR3 is 14 amino acids. Germline CDR1 SNHLY, CDR2 FYNNEI. The CDR3 bases are TGTGCCAGCAGTGTTCGGCGGGACTACAATGAGCAGTTCTTC. This codes for CASSVRRDYNEQFF.

The chain carries TRBV4-2 and TRBJ1-2; D gene uncertain. Per the germline V gene, CDR1 is LGHNA and CDR2 is YNFKEQ. V was shortened by 4 bases and J by 3 bases, with 9 bases between the two germline ends. The CDR3 runs 13 residues. The CDR3 region is CASSPGADYGYTF. DNA for the CDR3: TGTGCCAGCAGCCCGGGAGCAGACTATGGCTACACCTTC.

A few counts support this clonotype. V is TRBV12-5 and J is TRBJ1-5; D ambiguous. The CDR3 runs 12 residues. V dropped 7 bases and J dropped 10 bases, with 14 bases sitting between them. The germline V gene encodes CDR1 LGHNT and CDR2 FRNRAP. CDR3 in DNA: TGTGCTAGTGCCCCTACTGTTAGTCCCCAGCATTTT. Protein product: CASAPTVSPQHF.

The chain couples TRBV10-3 to TRBJ2-3, with 11 bases fitting TRBD2. The length of the CDR3 is 14 residues. Germline values: CDR1 ENHRY, CDR2 SYGVKD. Trimming cost V 10 bases and J 4 bases; bases outside gene matches: 7. In nucleotides, the CDR3 is TGTGCCACCAGACTAGCGGGAAATCCAGATACGCAGTATTTT. Translation gives CATRLAGNPDTQYF.

The chain combines TRBV6-9 with TRBJ2-3; 7 bases line up with TRBD1. V dropped 3 bases and J dropped 2; count of bases not matched to a gene: 5. This CDR3 has 15 residues. Germline CDR1 reads MNHGY; CDR2 reads SVAAGI. The chain's CDR3 is CASSYYGQVTDTQYF. DNA for the CDR3: TGTGCCAGCAGTTACTATGGACAGGTCACAGATACGCAGTATTTT.

This clonotype appeared many times. The V and J genes are TRBV7-8 and TRBJ2-7; D is possibly TRBD1 (5 bases). Germline V gene sequence: CDR1 SGHVS, CDR2 FQNEAQ. This CDR3 is 14 amino acids long. Trimming removed 5 bases from V and 3 bases from J, with 14 bases in between. This CDR3 is CASSPPDNDYEQYF. The DNA of the CDR3 is TGTGCCAGCAGCCCACCGGACAACGACTACGAGCAGTACTTC.

As for this clonotype: Just one base apart from a much larger clone, this may be a read error. The rearrangement uses TRBV12-3 or TRBV12-4 and TRBJ1-1, with 11 bases identical to TRBD1. This CDR3 region has 14 residues. The J segment lost 5 bases and the V segment lost 5 bases, leaving 4 bases of the junction unmatched. The CDR3 region is CASSLGQGETEAFF. In nucleotides, the CDR3 is TGTGCCAGCAGTCTGGGACAGGGGGAAACTGAAGCTTTCTTT.